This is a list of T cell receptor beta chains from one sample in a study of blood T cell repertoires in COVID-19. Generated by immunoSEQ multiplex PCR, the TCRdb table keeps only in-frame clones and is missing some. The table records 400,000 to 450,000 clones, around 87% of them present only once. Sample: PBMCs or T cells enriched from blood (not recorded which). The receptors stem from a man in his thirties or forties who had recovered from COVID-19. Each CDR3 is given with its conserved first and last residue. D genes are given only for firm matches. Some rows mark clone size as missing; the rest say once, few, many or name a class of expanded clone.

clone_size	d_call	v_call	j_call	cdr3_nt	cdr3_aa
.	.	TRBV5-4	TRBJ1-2	TGTGCCAGCAGCTTTCAGGGGCGGGAGGATGGCTACACCTTC	CASSFQGREDGYTF
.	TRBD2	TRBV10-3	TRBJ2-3	TGTGCCATCAGGAGAGGGGGGACTAGCGGGAGAGATACGCAGTATTTT	CAIRRGGTSGRDTQYF
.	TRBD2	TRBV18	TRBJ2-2	TGTGCCAGCTCACCACCTAGCGGGAGGGACACCGGGGAGCTGTTTTTT	CASSPPSGRDTGELFF
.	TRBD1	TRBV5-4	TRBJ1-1	TGTGCCAGCAGCTCGACAGGGGTTGAAACTGAAGCTTTCTTT	CASSSTGVETEAFF
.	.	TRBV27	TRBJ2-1	TGTGCCAGCAGTGCACGTCAGGGGTACAATGAGCAGTTCTTC	CASSARQGYNEQFF
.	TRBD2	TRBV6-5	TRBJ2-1	TGTGCCAGCAACCCCCCGGGGACTACCCTCGAGTTCTTC	CASNPPGTTLEFF
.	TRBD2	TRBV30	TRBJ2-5	TGTGCCTGGGGACTAGCGGGAGGACAAGAGACCCAGTACTTC	CAWGLAGGQETQYF
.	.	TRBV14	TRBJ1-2	TGTGCCAGCAGCCCCGGGAGGACCTATGGCTACACCTTC	CASSPGRTYGYTF
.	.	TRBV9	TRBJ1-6	TGTGCCAGCAGCTTCAAAGGGGGATTAAACTCACCCCTCCACTTT	CASSFKGGLNSPLHF
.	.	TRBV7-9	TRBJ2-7	TGTGCCAGCAGCTTAGTGAACAGGGAGCAGTACTTC	CASSLVNREQYF
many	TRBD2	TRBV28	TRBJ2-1	TGTGCCAGCAGTTTATCGGATGCTAGCGGGACTGAGCAGTTCTTC	CASSLSDASGTEQFF